This T cell receptor (beta chain) was sequenced during a study of shared clonotypes between healthy human individuals. Study overall: CD8 memory received one plate per donor, CD8 naive two, CD4 memory three and CD4 naive three.

Naive CD8 isolation took CD45RO-negative cells positively selected for CCR7 and excluded terminally differentiated effector memory CD45RA+ cells. All donors were Caucasian adults living in Nashville, Tennessee. General study findings and limits: Non-shared clonotypes had lower generation probabilities than those shared by all four donors.

The CDR3 is 14 amino acids. Germline lookup yields CDR1 MNHNY and CDR2 SVGAGI (reference sequence). Using immunoSEQ multiplex PCR, the repertoire was profiled, and TCRdb retains in-frame clones only, with some absent. The sample carries roughly 2,000,000 clones, approximately 92% recorded once. To note about this clone: The target antigen is unknown. One end of the junction varies from germline; a read error may be responsible.

The chain is built from TRBV6-6 and TRBJ2-2, with D uncertain. The specimen sequenced was naive CD8+ T cells from PBMCs. This clonotype was sampled from a man between 18 and 29 years old in good health. Some clones in this sample may be carry-over from other donors' samples. CDR3 region: CASTSAPNAGELFF. The CDR3 coding sequence is TGTGCCAGCACCTCGGCGCCGAACGCCGGGGAGCTGTTTTTT.